The 3 T cell receptor beta chains in this list originate from one sample, sequenced in a study of cytomegalovirus exposure and HLA in healthy donors. The PCR ran on 60 Vbeta and 13 Jbeta primers. Sequenced by immunoSEQ multiplex PCR; TCRdb stores in-frame clones only, minus some. This table has around 140,000 clones, about two thirds appearing once. Sequenced input: PBMCs. The source of these receptors is a man between 45 and 60 years old in good health and CMV-seropositive.

The V gene is TRBV18, the J gene TRBJ1-4, with D hard to call. The CDR3 consists of 15 residues. The germline V gene has CDR1 KGHSH and CDR2 LQKENI. The ends were cut back, 3 bases at V and 8 bases at J, with 16 bases in the middle. CDR3: CASSPPGGDREKLFF. The CDR3 DNA reads TGTGCCAGCTCACCCCCCGGTGGAGATCGGGAAAAACTGTTTTTT.

A single count supports this clone. The chain is built from TRBV29-1 and TRBJ1-5, with 7 bases matching TRBD1. Losses at the gene ends were 7 bases for V and 7 bases for J; bases not matched to a gene: 10. The CDR3 contains 13 residues. In germline, CDR1 is SQVTM, CDR2 ANQGSEA. The CDR3 here is CSALTTGSQPQHF. The CDR3 DNA sequence: TGCAGCGCCCTCACGACAGGGAGCCAGCCCCAGCATTTT.

This clone has just one count. V usage is TRBV28 and J usage is TRBJ2-3; TRBD2 matches 12 bases. J lost 2 bases, V lost 6 bases, and 3 bases had no gene match. From germline, CDR1 is MDHEN and CDR2 SYDVKM. This CDR3 spans 15 amino acids. DNA of the CDR3: TGTGCCAGCAGCACTAGCGGGAGGAACACAGATACGCAGTATTTT. Translated, it gives CASSTSGRNTDTQYF.